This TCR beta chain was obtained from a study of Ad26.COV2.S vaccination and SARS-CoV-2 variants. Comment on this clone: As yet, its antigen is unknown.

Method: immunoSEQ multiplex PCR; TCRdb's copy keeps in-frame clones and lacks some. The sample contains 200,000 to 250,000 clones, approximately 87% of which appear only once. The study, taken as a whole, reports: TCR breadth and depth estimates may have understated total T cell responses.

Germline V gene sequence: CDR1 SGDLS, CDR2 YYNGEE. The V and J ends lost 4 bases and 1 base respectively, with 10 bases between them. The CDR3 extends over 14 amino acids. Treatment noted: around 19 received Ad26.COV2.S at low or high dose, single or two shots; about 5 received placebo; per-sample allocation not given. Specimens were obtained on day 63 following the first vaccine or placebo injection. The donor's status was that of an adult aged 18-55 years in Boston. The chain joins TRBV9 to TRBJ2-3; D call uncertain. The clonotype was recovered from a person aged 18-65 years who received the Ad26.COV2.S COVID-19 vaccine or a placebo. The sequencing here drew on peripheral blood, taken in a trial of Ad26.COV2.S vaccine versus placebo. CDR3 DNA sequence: TGTGCCAGCAGCCCCCTCGGAGGCACAGATACGCAGTATTTT. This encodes CASSPLGGTDTQYF.